What follows is one TCR beta chain and its context. Its antigen is currently unknown. Each patient experienced a relapse that followed autologous stem cell transplantation, and brentuximab vedotin exposure varied. The length of the CDR3 is 13 residues. V shed 5 bases, J shed 3 bases, and the junction held 3 bases outside the gene matches. CDR1 is MNHNY, CDR2 SVGAGI, per germline (reference sequence). This record belongs to a study of PD-1 blockade in classical Hodgkin lymphoma. Study-level information: Every 2 weeks, patients had 3 mg/kg nivolumab intravenously.

The protocol was immunoSEQ multiplex PCR, while the TCRdb copy is restricted to in-frame clones and leaves out a portion. The sample carries roughly 140,000 clones, just under 80% recorded once. Study results and limitations: Patients starting nivolumab less than 1 year after ASCT had lower diversity and were excluded from later analyses. The study found that TCR diversity rose significantly by C4D1 in CD4+ but not CD8+ cells.

The starting material was peripheral blood mononuclear cells (PBMCs), obtained before the second cycle of nivolumab. The chain employs TRBV6-6 and TRBJ2-7; 8 positions agree with TRBD1. This receptor was obtained from a human donor with classical Hodgkin lymphoma. CDR3 in DNA: TGTGCCAGCAGTCGCGGACAGGGCTACGAGCAGTACTTC. Translation: CASSRGQGYEQYF.